The T cell receptor beta chain described here comes from a study of OX40 agonist ivuxolimab in advanced cancers. The method was immunoSEQ multiplex PCR; TCRdb's version includes in-frame clones alone and lacks a portion of them. The sample has 40,000 or so clones; about 89% are singletons. The receptor's source is an adult with an advanced solid tumor such as melanoma, head and neck, liver or kidney cancer. Sequenced here: CD4+ or CD8+ T cells sorted from blood, sampled in a trial of the OX40 agonist ivuxolimab.

The CDR3 nucleotides are TGCGCCAGCCGGCAGAACTATGGCTACACCTTC. Encoded protein: CASRQNYGYTF. The chain employs TRBV10-2 and TRBJ1-2; D is undetermined. Trimming took off 8 bases at V and 2 bases at J, with 6 bases between the two ends. The CDR3 loop spans 11 amino acids. Germline values: CDR1 WSHSY, CDR2 SAAADI.